The clone carrying this T cell receptor beta chain has only a few counts. The antigen is unknown. This CDR3 contains 17 residues. Germline CDR1 and CDR2: MGHRA and YSYEKL. V trimming: 0 bases; J trimming: 4 bases; junction bases outside the gene matches: 11. This entry comes from a study of CD8 T cells in ankylosing spondylitis. Regarding the study as a whole: Fewer than ten highly homologous variants made up a TCR beta motif, and this motif appeared characteristic of ankylosing spondylitis blood. Relatively scarce in peripheral blood, disease-linked clones were CD8+. Clones linked to disease were reported to show significant enrichment in matched ankylosing spondylitis synovial fluid.

Libraries of TCR beta came from quantitative 5'-RACE with molecular barcodes. TCRdb independently ran MiXCR on the 5' RACE reads; one entry per CDR3 protein. The sample has more than 150,000 distinct CDR3 sequences, 10% to 15% seen once. This receptor was taken from a male donor with ankylosing spondylitis or in good health (not recorded which). Sequenced material: blood, either unsorted or a sorted T cell fraction (not recorded which). The chain uses TRBV4-1 and TRBJ2-7; 8 bases agree with TRBD1. The CDR3 here is CASSQDTRDRGIYEQYF. The CDR3 coding sequence is TGCGCCAGCAGCCAAGATACCCGAGACAGGGGTATTTACGAGCAGTACTTC.